What follows are 25 T cell receptor beta chains derived from one specimen sequenced in a study of blood T cells in healthy people across ages (dated by TCRdb to 2014 to 2015). Library preparation was by 5' RACE. Sequenced using an Illumina HiSeq 2500. A second PCR of about 6 to 11 cycles was performed with a sample-barcoded 5' primer and a J-beta primer mix. Starting from the raw public reads, TCRdb applied fastp trimming at Q25, assembled clones with MiXCR and retained in-frame beta chains. For every CDR3 protein sequence, its rows merge into one entry that carries the most common genes and DNA. This sample holds approximately 600,000 distinct CDR3 sequences; approximately 59% were observed only once. More than 35% of the sample is held by the ten biggest clonotypes. Sequencing was done on a sample of blood. The receptors were gathered from a man in his fifties or sixties in good health.

The rearrangement uses TRBV20-1 and TRBJ2-6; 9 positions match TRBD1. This CDR3 spans 15 amino acids. Germline values: CDR1 DFQATT, CDR2 SNEGSKA (reference sequence). Losses at the gene ends were 7 bases for V and 4 bases for J; bases not matched to a gene: 8. CDR3 sequence reads: CSGETGGLGANVLTF. The CDR3 coding sequence is TGCAGTGGTGAGACAGGGGGTTTAGGGGCCAACGTCCTGACTTTC.

This clonotype was recorded a few times. The chain employs TRBV20-1 and TRBJ2-7; D is ambiguous. Germline-derived CDR1 and CDR2 are DFQATT and SNEGSKA (reference sequence). V dropped 1 base and J dropped 2 bases, with 12 bases sitting between them. The CDR3 has 14 amino acids. This CDR3 is CSARGEGETYEQYF. CDR3 DNA sequence: TGCAGTGCTAGAGGTGAAGGAGAGACCTACGAGCAGTACTTC.

The gene calls are TRBV29-1 and TRBJ1-2; D may be TRBD1 (5 bases). The germline CDR1 and CDR2 sequences are SQVTM and ANQGSEA. Trimming stripped 7 bases from V and 4 bases from J, with 16 bases between. CDR3 length: 13 amino acids. Here the CDR3 DNA reads TGCAGCGGGGGGGGACCCACGAGCTATGGCTACACCTTC. Amino acid sequence: CSGGGPTSYGYTF.

The rearrangement links TRBV7-9 to TRBJ1-2; D uncertain. V lost 7 bases and J lost 0, with 6 bases in between. Germline CDR1 and CDR2: SEHNR and FQNEAQ (reference sequence). The CDR3 runs 12 residues. CDR3 region: CASTEANYGYTF. For the CDR3, the DNA is TGTGCCAGCACTGAAGCTAACTATGGCTACACCTTC.

The V gene is TRBV6-6, the J gene TRBJ1-6; 10 nucleotides match TRBD1. The germline V gene has CDR1 MNHNY and CDR2 SVGAGI (reference sequence). There are 15 residues in the CDR3. V was clipped by 5 bases and J by 8 bases; unmatched bases: 6. CDR3 coding DNA: TGTGCCAGCAGTGTTCGACAGGGGGCGGATTCACCCCTCCACTTT. As protein: CASSVRQGADSPLHF.

This clonotype came up a few times. The rearrangement uses TRBV21-1 and TRBJ2-7; the table's D gene call, TRBD2, was not cross checked with the DNA. TRBV21-1 is marked as a pseudogene. CDR3 length equals 16 residues. The CDR3: CASSKEWNLGHYEQYF. The CDR3 coding sequence is TGTGCCAGCAGCAAAGAGTGGAACTTGGGCCACTACGAGCAGTACTTC.

This rearrangement joins TRBV5-1 to TRBJ2-7; D perhaps matches TRBD1 (5 bases). V lost 3 bases and J lost 4, with 17 bases in between. The V gene's germline CDR1 is SGHRS and CDR2 YFSETQ. The CDR3 totals 15 residues. This chain's CDR3 is CASSSGHQTLYEQYF. In DNA form, the CDR3 reads TGCGCCAGCAGCTCAGGACACCAGACTTTATACGAGCAGTACTTC.

This clonotype was found once. The gene calls are TRBV5-6 and TRBJ2-7; D gene uncertain. The germline CDR1 and CDR2 sequences are SGHDT and YYEEEE. The CDR3 runs to 14 residues. V was clipped by 4 bases and J by 3 bases, with 14 bases between them. The CDR3 sequence is CASSRGSRIYEQYF. Here the CDR3 DNA reads TGTGCCAGCAGCCGTGGCAGCCGAATCTACGAGCAGTACTTC.

J is TRBJ2-3 and V is TRBV11-1; no clear D. Germline V gene data show CDR1 as SGHAT and CDR2 as FQDESV (reference sequence). V shed 5 bases and J shed 6 bases, with 18 bases lying between them. This CDR3 contains 15 residues. CDR3 in amino acids: CASSRDLGGWDTQYF. Here the CDR3 DNA reads TGTGCCAGCAGCCGAGATTTAGGTGGCTGGGATACGCAGTATTTT.

This chain connects TRBV12-5 to TRBJ2-1, with TRBD2 identical over 8 bases. Losses at the gene ends were 6 bases for V and 3 bases for J; bases not matched to a gene: 7. Germline CDR1 is LGHNT and CDR2 is FRNRAP. This CDR3 comprises 15 residues. The CDR3 sequence: CASGPIAGNYNEQFF. CDR3 sequence (DNA): TGTGCTAGTGGACCTATAGCGGGGAACTACAATGAGCAGTTCTTC.

There are a few counts of this clonotype. The rearrangement joins TRBV12-3 or TRBV12-4 to TRBJ2-5, with 9 bases aligning to TRBD2. The CDR3 covers 14 residues. V lost 7 bases and J lost 5; bases outside the gene matches: 8. Written as DNA, the CDR3 is TGTGCCAGCACCATAGCGGGGGCGTGGGAGACCCAGTACTTC. Amino acid sequence: CASTIAGAWETQYF.

The V gene is TRBV2, the J gene TRBJ1-1; 8 nucleotides line up with TRBD1. The V gene's germline CDR1 is SNHLY and CDR2 FYNNEI. The CDR3 consists of 14 residues. Germline trimming cut 7 bases from V and 2 bases from J; bases unmatched to any gene: 6. CDR3 loop: CASKGRGPNTEAFF. CDR3 bases: TGTGCCAGCAAAGGCAGGGGGCCCAACACTGAAGCTTTCTTT.

The CDR3 loop reads CASSLNQGGDTQYF. DNA of the CDR3: TGTGCCAGCAGCTTGAACCAGGGGGGAGATACGCAGTATTTT. The chain is built from TRBV7-9 and TRBJ2-3; weak D call: TRBD1 (7 bases). Between the trimmed V and J ends, which lost 3 bases and 5 bases, there was a span of 12 bases. This CDR3 has 14 residues. Germline lookup yields CDR1 SEHNR and CDR2 FQNEAQ (reference sequence).

This clonotype was seen a handful of times. This chain links TRBV7-2 with TRBJ2-7, with 12 bases fitting TRBD2. CDR1 is SGHTA, CDR2 FQGNSA, per germline. The CDR3 contains 15 residues. V lost 7 bases and J lost 4; bases outside the gene matches: 8. The CDR3 DNA reads TGTGCCAGCACTGGACTAGCGGGGATTTTTTACGAGCAGTACTTC. Protein product: CASTGLAGIFYEQYF.

On this clonotype: A read error may explain this, as a much larger clone is one base away. The rearrangement joins TRBV14 to TRBJ2-5, with 13 bases aligning to TRBD2. J lost 4 bases, V lost 8 bases, and 7 bases had no gene match. This CDR3 is 15 amino acids long. The germline CDR1 and CDR2 sequences are SGHDN and FVKESK. CDR3 DNA: TGTGCCAGCGCGGGACTAGCGGGGCGCCGAGAGACCCAGTACTTC. This encodes CASAGLAGRRETQYF. Filled out from reference TRBV14 and TRBJ2-5, the complete variable domain reads EAGVTQFPSHSVIEKGQTVTLRCDPISGHDNLYWYRRVMGKEIKFLLHFVKESKQDESGMPNNRFLAERTGGTYSTLKVQPAELEDSGVYFCASAGLAGRRETQYFGPGTRLLVL.

J is TRBJ2-7 and V is TRBV29-1; D remains ambiguous. The CDR3 totals 13 residues. V lost 5 bases to trimming and J lost 0 bases, with 11 bases between them. The germline V gene has CDR1 SQVTM and CDR2 ANQGSEA. Here the CDR3 DNA reads TGCAGCGTTCTGAGCAAAGACTCCTACGAGCAGTACTTC. Its translation is CSVLSKDSYEQYF.

V is TRBV4-1 and J is TRBJ1-4; D is unresolved. The CDR3 is 13 residues long. V was cut by 0 bases and J by 11 bases, with 10 bases left in between. Germline CDR1 and CDR2: MGHRA and YSYEKL. Here the CDR3 DNA reads TGCGCCAGCAGCCAAGATTTATTGAAGAAACTGTTTTTT. Translated, it gives CASSQDLLKKLFF.

The J gene is TRBJ2-5, the V gene TRBV9; D unresolved. Trimming took 1 base from V and 4 from J, leaving 17 bases between them. The CDR3 has 16 amino acids. The germline V gene encodes CDR1 SGDLS and CDR2 YYNGEE. In DNA form, the CDR3 reads TGTGCCAGCAGCGTATCCACTGCCAAGTCAAGAGAGACCCAGTACTTC. As protein: CASSVSTAKSRETQYF.

This clonotype was seen a few times. This chain links TRBV3-1 with TRBJ1-1; possibly TRBD1 for D (5 bases). Germline loops: CDR1 LGHDT, CDR2 YNNKEL (reference sequence). CDR3 length: 12 residues. Trimming pared 1 base from V and 7 bases from J, leaving 7 bases between. CDR3: CASSQGQGEAFF. The DNA for the CDR3 is TGTGCCAGCAGCCAAGGGCAGGGTGAAGCTTTCTTT.

This clonotype was found a few times. The J gene is TRBJ1-5, the V gene TRBV7-9; D is ambiguous. This CDR3 region has 15 residues. V dropped 5 bases and J dropped 2 bases, with 13 bases sitting between them. Looked up from germline, CDR1 is SEHNR and CDR2 is FQNEAQ (reference sequence). CDR3 in amino acids: CASSPDPGGNQPQHF. For the CDR3, the DNA is TGTGCCAGCAGCCCGGACCCGGGAGGCAATCAGCCCCAGCATTTT.

This clonotype has only a few counts. In DNA, the CDR3 is TGTGCCAGCAGCCCCCAGACAGGGGGCCGGGTGGGTGGCTACACCTTC. Translated, it gives CASSPQTGGRVGGYTF. The chain carries TRBV4-2 and TRBJ1-2, with 10 bases matching TRBD1. The germline V gene encodes CDR1 LGHNA and CDR2 YNFKEQ. The CDR3 consists of 16 residues. The J segment lost 7 bases and the V segment lost 4 bases, leaving 12 bases of the junction unmatched.

This clonotype was detected only a few times. This chain uses TRBV28 with TRBJ1-6, with D perhaps matching TRBD1 (5 bases). Trimming removed 5 bases from V and 0 bases from J, with 11 bases in between. The CDR3 has 16 residues. Per the germline V gene, CDR1 is MDHEN and CDR2 is SYDVKM. CDR3 protein: CASSPGPSSYNSPLHF. Written as DNA, the CDR3 is TGTGCCAGCAGTCCGGGACCCAGCTCCTATAATTCACCCCTCCACTTT. The full variable domain, its missing parts supplied by reference TRBV28 and TRBJ1-6, is DVKVTQSSRYLVKRTGEKVFLECVQDMDHENMFWYRQDPGLGLRLIYFSYDVKMKEKGDIPEGYSVSREKKERFSLILESASTNQTSMYLCASSPGPSSYNSPLHFGNGTRLTVT.

For this clonotype: Germline and junction disagree at one end, which may indicate a read error. V is TRBV29-1 and J is TRBJ2-5; a possible D gene is TRBD2 (6 bases). Germline-derived CDR1 and CDR2 are SQVTM and ANQGSEA. The CDR3 is made up of 11 amino acids. CDR3 DNA sequence: TGTGGGGGGATTAGCCAAGAGACCCAGTACTTC. Residues: CGGISQETQYF. The entire variable domain, with the rest obtained from reference TRBV29-1 and TRBJ2-5, is as follows: SAVISQKPSRDICQRGTSLTIQCQVDSQVTMMFWYRQQPGQSLTLIATANQGSEATYESGFVIDKFPISRPNLTFSTLTVSNMSPEDSSIYLCGGISQETQYFGPGTRLLVL.

V gene TRBV20-1 combines with J gene TRBJ2-7; the D gene could be TRBD1 or TRBD2 (5 bases each). The CDR3 length is 13 residues. The V gene's germline CDR1 is DFQATT and CDR2 SNEGSKA (reference sequence). V was cut by 3 bases and J by 3 bases, with 12 bases left in between. The CDR3: CSASPGGNYEQYF. DNA of the CDR3: TGCAGTGCTAGTCCTGGGGGTAACTACGAGCAGTACTTC.

This clonotype was observed at least ten times. The rearrangement links TRBV12-3 or TRBV12-4 to TRBJ2-5; either TRBD1 or TRBD2 may fit D (6 bases each). The CDR3 length is 13 residues. Between the trimmed V and J ends, which lost 4 bases and 5 bases, there was a span of 11 bases. CDR3 nucleotides: TGTGCCAGCAGTTATGGGGGGCGGGAGACCCAGTACTTC. It translates to CASSYGGRETQYF.